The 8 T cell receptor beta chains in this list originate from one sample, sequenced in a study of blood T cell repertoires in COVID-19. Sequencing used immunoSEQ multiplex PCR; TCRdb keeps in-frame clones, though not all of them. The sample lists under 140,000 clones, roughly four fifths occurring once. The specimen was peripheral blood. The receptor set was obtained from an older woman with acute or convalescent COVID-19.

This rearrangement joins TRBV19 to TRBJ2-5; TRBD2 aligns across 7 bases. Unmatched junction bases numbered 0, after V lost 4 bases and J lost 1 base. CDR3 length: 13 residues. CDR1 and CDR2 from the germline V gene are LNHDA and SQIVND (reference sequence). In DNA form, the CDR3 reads TGTGCCAGTAGTAGGGGGGGCCAAGAGACCCAGTACTTC. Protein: CASSRGGQETQYF. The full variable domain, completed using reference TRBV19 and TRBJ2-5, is DGGITQSPKYLFRKEGQNVTLSCEQNLNHDAMYWYRQDPGQGLRLIYYSQIVNDFQKGDIAEGYSVSREKKESFPLTVTSAQKNPTAFYLCASSRGGQETQYFGPGTRLLVL.

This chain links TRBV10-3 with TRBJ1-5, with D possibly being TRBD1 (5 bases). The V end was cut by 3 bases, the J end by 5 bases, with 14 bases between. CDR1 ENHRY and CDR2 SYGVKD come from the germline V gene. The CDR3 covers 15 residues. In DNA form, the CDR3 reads TGTGCCATCAGTGATCCGGGGGGACTGTATCAGCCCCAGCATTTT. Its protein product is CAISDPGGLYQPQHF.

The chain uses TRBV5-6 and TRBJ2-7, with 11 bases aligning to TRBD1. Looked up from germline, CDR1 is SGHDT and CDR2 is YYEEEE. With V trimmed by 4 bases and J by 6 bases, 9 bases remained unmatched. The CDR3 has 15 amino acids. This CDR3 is CASSPHQGQGGEQYF. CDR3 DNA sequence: TGTGCCAGCAGCCCGCATCAGGGACAGGGGGGCGAGCAGTACTTC.

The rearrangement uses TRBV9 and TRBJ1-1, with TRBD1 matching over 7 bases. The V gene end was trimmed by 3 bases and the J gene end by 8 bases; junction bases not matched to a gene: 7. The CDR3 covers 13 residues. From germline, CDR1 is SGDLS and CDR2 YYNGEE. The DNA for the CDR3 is TGTGCCAGCAGCGCGGGGGGGACAGTCGAAGCTTTCTTT. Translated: CASSAGGTVEAFF.

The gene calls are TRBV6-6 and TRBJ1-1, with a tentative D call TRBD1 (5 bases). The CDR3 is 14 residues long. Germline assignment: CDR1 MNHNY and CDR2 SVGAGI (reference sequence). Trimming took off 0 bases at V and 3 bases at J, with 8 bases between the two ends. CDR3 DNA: TGTGCCAGCAGTTACTCGGGGGGGGACACTGAAGCTTTCTTT. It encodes CASSYSGGDTEAFF.

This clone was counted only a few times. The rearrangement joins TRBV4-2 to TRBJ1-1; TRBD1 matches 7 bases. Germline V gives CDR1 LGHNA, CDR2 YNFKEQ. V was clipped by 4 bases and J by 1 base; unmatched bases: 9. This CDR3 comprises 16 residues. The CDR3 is CASSLKSGQKNTEAFF. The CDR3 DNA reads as TGTGCCAGCAGCCTAAAATCGGGACAGAAGAACACTGAAGCTTTCTTT.

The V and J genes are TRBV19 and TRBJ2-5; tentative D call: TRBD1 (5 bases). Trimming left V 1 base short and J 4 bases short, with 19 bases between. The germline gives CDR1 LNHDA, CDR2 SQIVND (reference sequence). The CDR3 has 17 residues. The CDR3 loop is CASSIGSRGATRETQYF. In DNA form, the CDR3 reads TGTGCCAGTAGTATAGGGTCTAGGGGCGCTACCAGAGAGACCCAGTACTTC.

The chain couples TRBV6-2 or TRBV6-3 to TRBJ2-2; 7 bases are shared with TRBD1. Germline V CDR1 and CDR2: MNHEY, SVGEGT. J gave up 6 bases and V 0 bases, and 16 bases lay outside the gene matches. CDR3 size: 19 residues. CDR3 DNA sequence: TGTGCCAGCAGTTACTCCAAGTCGGCGTATCCGAGGGGGCCCGGGGAGCTGTTTTTT. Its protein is CASSYSKSAYPRGPGELFF.